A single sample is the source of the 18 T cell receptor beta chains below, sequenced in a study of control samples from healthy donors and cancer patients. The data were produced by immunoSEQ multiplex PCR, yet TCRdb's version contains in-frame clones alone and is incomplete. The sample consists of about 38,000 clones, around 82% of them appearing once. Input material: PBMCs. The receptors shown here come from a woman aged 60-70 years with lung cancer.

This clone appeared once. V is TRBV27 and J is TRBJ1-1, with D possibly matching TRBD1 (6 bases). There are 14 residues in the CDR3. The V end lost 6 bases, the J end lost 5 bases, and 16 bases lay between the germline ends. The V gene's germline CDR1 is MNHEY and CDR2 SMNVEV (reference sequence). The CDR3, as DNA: TGTGCCAGCAGGCTAACAGGGAGACGGACTGAAGCTTTCTTT. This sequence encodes CASRLTGRRTEAFF.

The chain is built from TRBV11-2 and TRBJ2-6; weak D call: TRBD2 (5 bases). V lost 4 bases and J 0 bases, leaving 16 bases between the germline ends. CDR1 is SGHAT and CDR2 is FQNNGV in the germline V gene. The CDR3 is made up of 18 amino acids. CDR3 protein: CASSWGSGRGSGANVLTF. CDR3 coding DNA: TGTGCCAGCAGCTGGGGATCTGGACGGGGCTCTGGGGCCAACGTCCTGACTTTC.

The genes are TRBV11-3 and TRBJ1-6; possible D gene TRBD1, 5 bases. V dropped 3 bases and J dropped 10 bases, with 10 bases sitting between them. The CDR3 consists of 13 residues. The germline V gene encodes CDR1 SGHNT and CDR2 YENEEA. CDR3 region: CASSLTEGSPLHF. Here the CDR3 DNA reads TGTGCCAGCAGCTTGACAGAGGGATCACCCCTCCACTTT.

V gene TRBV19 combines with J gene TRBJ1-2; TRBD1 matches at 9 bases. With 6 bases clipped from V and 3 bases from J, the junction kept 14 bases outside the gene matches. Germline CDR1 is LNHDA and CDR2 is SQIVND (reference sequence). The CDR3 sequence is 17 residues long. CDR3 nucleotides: TGTGCCAGTAGCATACCGGGACAGGGAGGAATTTACTATGGCTACACCTTC. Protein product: CASSIPGQGGIYYGYTF.

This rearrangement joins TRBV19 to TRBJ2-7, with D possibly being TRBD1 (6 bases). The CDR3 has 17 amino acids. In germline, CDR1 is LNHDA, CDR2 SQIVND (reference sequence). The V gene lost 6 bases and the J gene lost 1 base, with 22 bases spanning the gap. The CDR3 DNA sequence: TGTGCCAGTAGGTGGGGGACACCGGACAGCTTTTCCTACGAGCAGTACTTC. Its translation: CASRWGTPDSFSYEQYF.

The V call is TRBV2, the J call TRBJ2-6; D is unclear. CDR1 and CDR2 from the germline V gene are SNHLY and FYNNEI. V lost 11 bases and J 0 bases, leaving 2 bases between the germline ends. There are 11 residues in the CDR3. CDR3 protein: CAGSGANVLTF. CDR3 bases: TGTGCCGGCTCTGGGGCCAACGTCCTGACTTTC.

Written as DNA, the CDR3 is TGTGCCAGCAGTTTACGAGGGGTGGCTTTCTTT. It is translated as CASSLRGVAFF. This chain joins TRBV12-3 or TRBV12-4 and TRBJ1-1; the D gene is possibly TRBD1 (5 bases). The CDR3 is 11 residues long. The germline V and J ends were trimmed by 2 bases and 11 bases, with 9 bases remaining between them.

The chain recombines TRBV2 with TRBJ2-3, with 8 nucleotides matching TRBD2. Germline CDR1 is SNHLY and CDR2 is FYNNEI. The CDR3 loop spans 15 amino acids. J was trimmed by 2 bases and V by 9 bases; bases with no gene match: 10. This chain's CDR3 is CASSLEREHTDTQYF. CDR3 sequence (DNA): TGTGCCAGTTCCCTCGAGCGGGAGCACACAGATACGCAGTATTTT.

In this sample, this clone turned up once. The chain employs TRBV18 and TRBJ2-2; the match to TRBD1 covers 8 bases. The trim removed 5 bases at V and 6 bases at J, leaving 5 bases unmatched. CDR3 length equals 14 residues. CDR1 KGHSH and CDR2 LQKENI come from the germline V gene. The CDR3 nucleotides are TGTGCCAGCTCAGGGACAGGCATTTCCGGGGAGCTGTTTTTT. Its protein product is CASSGTGISGELFF. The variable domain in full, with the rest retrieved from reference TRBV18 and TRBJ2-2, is NAGVMQNPRHLVRRRGQEARLRCSPMKGHSHVYWYRQLPEEGLKFMVYLQKENIIDESGMPKERFSAEFPKEGPSILRIQQVVRGDSAAYFCASSGTGISGELFFGEGSRLTVL.

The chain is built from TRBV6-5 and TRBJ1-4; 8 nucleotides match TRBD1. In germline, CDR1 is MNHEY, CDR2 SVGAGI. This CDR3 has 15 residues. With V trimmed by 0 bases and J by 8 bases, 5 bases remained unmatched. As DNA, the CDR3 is TGTGCCAGCAGTTACTCGACCAGGGGGCTCGAAAAACTGTTTTTT. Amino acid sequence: CASSYSTRGLEKLFF.

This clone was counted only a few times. CDR3 sequence (DNA): TGCGCCAGCAGCCAAGATCTCGCACAGAAAGAGACCCAGTACTTC. Its translation: CASSQDLAQKETQYF. J is TRBJ2-5 and V is TRBV4-3; D gene ambiguous. The CDR3 sequence is 15 residues long. V was clipped by 0 bases and J by 3 bases, with 11 bases between them. Germline CDR1 is LGHNA and CDR2 is YSLEER.

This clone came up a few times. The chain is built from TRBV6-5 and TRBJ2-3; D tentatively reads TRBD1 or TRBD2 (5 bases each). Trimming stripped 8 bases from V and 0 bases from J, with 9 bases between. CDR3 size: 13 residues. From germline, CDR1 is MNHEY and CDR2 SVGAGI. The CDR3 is CASQGESTDTQYF. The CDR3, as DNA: TGTGCCAGCCAAGGGGAGAGCACAGATACGCAGTATTTT.

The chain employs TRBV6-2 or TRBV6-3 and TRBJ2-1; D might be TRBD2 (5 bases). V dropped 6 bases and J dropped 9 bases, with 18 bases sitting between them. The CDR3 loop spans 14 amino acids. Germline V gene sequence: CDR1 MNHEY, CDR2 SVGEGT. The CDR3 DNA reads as TGTGCCAGCAGCCTTACTAGAGTCGACGGTGAGCAGTTCTTC. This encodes CASSLTRVDGEQFF.

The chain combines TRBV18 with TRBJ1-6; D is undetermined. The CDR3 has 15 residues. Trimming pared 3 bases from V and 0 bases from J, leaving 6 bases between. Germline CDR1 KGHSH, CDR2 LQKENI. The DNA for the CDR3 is TGTGCCAGCTCACCCCTAAGCTCCTATAATTCACCCCTCCACTTT. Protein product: CASSPLSSYNSPLHF.

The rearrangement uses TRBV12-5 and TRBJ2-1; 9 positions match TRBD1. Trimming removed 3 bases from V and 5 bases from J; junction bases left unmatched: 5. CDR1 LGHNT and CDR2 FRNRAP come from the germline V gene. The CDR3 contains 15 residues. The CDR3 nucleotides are TGTGCTAGTGGTTTTGGACAGGGGATTCACAATGAGCAGTTCTTC. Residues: CASGFGQGIHNEQFF.

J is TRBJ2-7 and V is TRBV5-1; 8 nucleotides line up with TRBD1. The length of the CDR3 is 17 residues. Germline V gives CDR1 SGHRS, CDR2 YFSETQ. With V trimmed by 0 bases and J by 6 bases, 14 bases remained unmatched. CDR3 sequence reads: CASSLAVGGQGGGEQYF. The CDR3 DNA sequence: TGCGCCAGCAGCTTGGCCGTCGGTGGACAGGGTGGAGGCGAGCAGTACTTC.

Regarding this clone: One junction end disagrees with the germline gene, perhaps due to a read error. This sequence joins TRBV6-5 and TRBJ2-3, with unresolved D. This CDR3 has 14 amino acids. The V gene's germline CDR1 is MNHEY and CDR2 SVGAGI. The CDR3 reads CAGSYSGRTDTQYF. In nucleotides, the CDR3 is TGTGCCGGCAGTTACTCTGGACGCACAGATACGCAGTATTTT.

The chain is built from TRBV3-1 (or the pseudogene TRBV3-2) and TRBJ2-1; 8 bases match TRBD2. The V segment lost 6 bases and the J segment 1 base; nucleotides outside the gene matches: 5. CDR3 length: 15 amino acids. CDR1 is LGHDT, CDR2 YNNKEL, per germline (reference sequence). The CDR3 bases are TGTGCCAGCAGTAGACGGGGGGGATCCTACAATGAGCAGTTCTTC. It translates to CASSRRGGSYNEQFF.